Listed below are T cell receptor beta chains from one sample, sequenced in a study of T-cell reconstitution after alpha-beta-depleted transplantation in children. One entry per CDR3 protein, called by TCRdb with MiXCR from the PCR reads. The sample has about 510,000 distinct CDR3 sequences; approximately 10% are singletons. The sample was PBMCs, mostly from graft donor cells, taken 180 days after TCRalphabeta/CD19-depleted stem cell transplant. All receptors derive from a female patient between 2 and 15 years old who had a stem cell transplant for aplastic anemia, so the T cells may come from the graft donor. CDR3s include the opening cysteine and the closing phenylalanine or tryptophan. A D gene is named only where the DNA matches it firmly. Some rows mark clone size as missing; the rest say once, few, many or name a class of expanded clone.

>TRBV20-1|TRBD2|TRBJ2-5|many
TGCAGTGCTAGAGTACTAGCGGGAGGGAGAGAGACCCAGTACTTC
CSARVLAGGRETQYF
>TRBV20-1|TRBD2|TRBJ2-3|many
TGCAGTGCTGGGGCGACTAGCGGGTGGGGGGATACGCAGTATTTT
CSAGATSGWGDTQYF
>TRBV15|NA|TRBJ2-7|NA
TGTGCCACCAGCAGAGGGGCTTGGGGGGATCTAGCGCCTAGCCACGAGCAGTACTTC
CATSRGAWGDLAPSHEQYF
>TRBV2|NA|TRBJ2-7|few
TGTGCCAGCAAACAATACGAGCAGTACTTC
CASKQYEQYF
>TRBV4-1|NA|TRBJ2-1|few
TGCGCCAGCAGCCAAGATCTTGTAAGGATGATAATAAGTGGGACCTTCTCCTACAATGAGCAGTTCTTC
CASSQDLVRMIISGTFSYNEQFF
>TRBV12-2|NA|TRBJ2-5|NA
TGTGCAAGTCGCTTACCGAAAGGGACCCAAGAGACCCAGTACTTC
CASRLPKGTQETQYF
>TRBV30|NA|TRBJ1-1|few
TGTGCCTGGGGTGGACAGTTGAACACTGAAGCTTTCTTT
CAWGGQLNTEAFF
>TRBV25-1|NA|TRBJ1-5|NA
TGTGCCAGCAGTGAATGGGGTAACAGTCAGCCCCAGCATTTT
CASSEWGNSQPQHF
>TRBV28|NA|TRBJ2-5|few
TGTGCCAGCAGAACCGGGTGGGAGACCCAGTACTTC
CASRTGWETQYF
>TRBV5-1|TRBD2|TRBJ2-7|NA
TGCGCCAGCAGCTTGGGTGGCGGGAGGACCTACGAGCAGTACTTC
CASSLGGGRTYEQYF
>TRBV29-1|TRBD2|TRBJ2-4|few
TGCAGCGTTAGACTAGCGGGAGCCAAAAACATTCAGTACTTC
CSVRLAGAKNIQYF
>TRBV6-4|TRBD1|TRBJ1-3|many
TGTGCCAGCAGTGACAAGGGATCTGGGACAGGGGTCTCTGGAAACACCATATATTTT
CASSDKGSGTGVSGNTIYF
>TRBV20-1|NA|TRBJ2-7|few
TGCAGTGCTGCGTCGGGGTACGAGCAGTACTTC
CSAASGYEQYF
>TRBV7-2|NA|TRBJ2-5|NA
TGTGCCAGCAGCTCCCCGATGGCTAGTGGGGAGACCCAGTACTTC
CASSSPMASGETQYF
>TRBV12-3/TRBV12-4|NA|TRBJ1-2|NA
TGTGCCAGCAGTTATTCAGGGACTAGGGACTATGGCTACACCTTC
CASSYSGTRDYGYTF
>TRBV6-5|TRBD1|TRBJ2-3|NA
TGTGCCAGCAGTTACCCCGGGACAGGGGGTACGCAGTATTTT
CASSYPGTGGTQYF
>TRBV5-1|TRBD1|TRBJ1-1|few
TGCGCCAGCAGCGCACCGGGACAGATTTTTCCTGAAGCTTTCTTT
CASSAPGQIFPEAFF
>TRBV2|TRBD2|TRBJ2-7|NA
TGTGCCATCAGCCCTAGCGGGCCCACCTACCAGCAGTACTTC
CAISPSGPTYQQYF
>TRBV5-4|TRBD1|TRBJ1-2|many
TGTGCCAGCAGCCGTCCCGGGACAGGGAACTATGGCTACACCTTC
CASSRPGTGNYGYTF
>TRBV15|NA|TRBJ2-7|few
TGTGCCACCAGCATAGGGTCTGGATTCTACGAGCAGTACTTC
CATSIGSGFYEQYF
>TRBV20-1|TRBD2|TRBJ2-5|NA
TGCAGTGCATCGCTAGCGGGGACGTACCAAGAGACCCAGTACTTC
CSASLAGTYQETQYF
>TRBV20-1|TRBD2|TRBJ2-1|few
TGCAGTGCAGGGAAGCGGGGGTCCTACAATGAGCAGTTCTTC
CSAGKRGSYNEQFF
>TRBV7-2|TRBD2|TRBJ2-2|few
TGTGCCAGCAGCTTATCGGCGGCCCTAGCGGTAGGGACCGGGGAGCTGTTTTTT
CASSLSAALAVGTGELFF
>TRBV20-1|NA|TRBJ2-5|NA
TGCAGTGCTAGCCCCGGCAGGGTGCGCCAAGAGACCCAGTACTTC
CSASPGRVRQETQYF
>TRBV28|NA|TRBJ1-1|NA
TGTGCCAGCATTGACTGGAACACTGAAGCTTTCTTT
CASIDWNTEAFF
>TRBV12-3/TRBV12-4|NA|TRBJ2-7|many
TGTGCCAGCAGTTTCAGGCCCGCGGGCGAGCAGTACTTC
CASSFRPAGEQYF
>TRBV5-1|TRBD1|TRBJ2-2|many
TGCGCCAGCAGCTTGGCCCAGGGGGCAGGAACCGGGGAGCTGTTTTTT
CASSLAQGAGTGELFF
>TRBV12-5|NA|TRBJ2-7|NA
TGTGCTAGTGCCCCGGGTGGGGGGCGCATTGGGGACGAGCAGTACTTC
CASAPGGGRIGDEQYF
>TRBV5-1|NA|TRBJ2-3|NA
TGCGCCAGCGGGGTCTCAGACACAACACGGGATACGCAGTATTTT
CASGVSDTTRDTQYF
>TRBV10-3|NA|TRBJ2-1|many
TGTGCCATCAGTGGAGGCGGCCTCAATGAGCAGTTCTTC
CAISGGGLNEQFF
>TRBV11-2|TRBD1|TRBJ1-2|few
TGTGCCAGCAGCTTATATCCGGGACAGCTGCTAATAAATCCTAACTATGGCTACACCTTC
CASSLYPGQLLINPNYGYTF
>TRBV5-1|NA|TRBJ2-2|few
TGCGCCAGCAGCTCCAACGGACCGCCGTGGGGCACCGGGGAGCTGTTTTTT
CASSSNGPPWGTGELFF
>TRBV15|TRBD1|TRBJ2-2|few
TGTGCCACCAGCAGCAGGGACAGGGACACCGGGGAGCTGTTTTTT
CATSSRDRDTGELFF
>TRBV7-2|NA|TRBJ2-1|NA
TGTGCCAGCAGCCTCCCAAGCTTCCCCGGCGATGAGCAGTTCTTC
CASSLPSFPGDEQFF
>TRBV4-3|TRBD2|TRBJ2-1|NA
TGCGCCAGCAGCCAAGGCGGACTAGCGGTTCTACAGAGCTCCTACAATGAGCAGTTCTTC
CASSQGGLAVLQSSYNEQFF
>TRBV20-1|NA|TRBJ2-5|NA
TGCAGTGCCGTCGCGTTAGGCCAAGAGACCCAGTACTTC
CSAVALGQETQYF
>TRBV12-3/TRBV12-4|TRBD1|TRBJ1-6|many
TGTGCCAGCAGTCCTCGGACAGGGCTCCTCAATTCACCCCTCCACTTT
CASSPRTGLLNSPLHF
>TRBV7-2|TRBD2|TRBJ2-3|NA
TGTGCCAGCAGCTTCGCCGGACTAGCGGGAGGCACCCCACCAGATACGCAGTATTTT
CASSFAGLAGGTPPDTQYF
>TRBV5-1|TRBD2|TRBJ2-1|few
TGCGCCAGCAGCCCACTAGCGTTTGGGGGGAACAATGAGCAGTTCTTC
CASSPLAFGGNNEQFF
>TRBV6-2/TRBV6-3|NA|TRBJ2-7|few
TGTGCCAGCAGTTACGTTAGAAAAGCCCCCTACGAGCAGTACTTC
CASSYVRKAPYEQYF
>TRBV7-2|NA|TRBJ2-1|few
TGTGCCAGCAAGCCAGGGCCGGGTAATGAGCAGTTCTTC
CASKPGPGNEQFF
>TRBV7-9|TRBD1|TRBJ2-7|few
TGTGCCAGCAGCTTAAGAACAGGGGGTGGCTACGAGCAGTACTTC
CASSLRTGGGYEQYF
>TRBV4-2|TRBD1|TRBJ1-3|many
TGTGCCAGCAGCCAAGGGGGGACAGGCACTGGAAACACCATATATTTT
CASSQGGTGTGNTIYF
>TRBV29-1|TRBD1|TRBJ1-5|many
TGCAGCGTGGGACAGGGGGTGAGCAATCAGCCCCAGCATTTT
CSVGQGVSNQPQHF
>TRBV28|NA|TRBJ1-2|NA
TGTGCCTGTTCGGAGTTAAACTATGGCTACACCTTC
CACSELNYGYTF
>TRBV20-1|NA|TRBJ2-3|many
TGCAGTGCTACCATCGTGCGGCCCCTCGGAAATACGCAGTATTTT
CSATIVRPLGNTQYF
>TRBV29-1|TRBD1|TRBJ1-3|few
TGCAGCGTTCATGAAGGACAGGGACAGCGAAACACCATATATTTT
CSVHEGQGQRNTIYF
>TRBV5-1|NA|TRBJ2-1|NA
TGCGCCAGCAGCCTCCGGGCGCCTTCCTACAATGAGCAGTTCTTC
CASSLRAPSYNEQFF
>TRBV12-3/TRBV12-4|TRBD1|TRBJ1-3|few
TGTGCCAGCAGTTCCCGCCGGACAGGGAGCTCTGGAAACACCATATATTTT
CASSSRRTGSSGNTIYF
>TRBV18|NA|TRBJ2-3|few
TGTGCCAGCTCACCATTGTTGGGGACTAGCACAGATACGCAGTATTTT
CASSPLLGTSTDTQYF
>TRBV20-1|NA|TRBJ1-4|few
TGCAGTGCTTCAAACCCGGCAACTAATGAAAAACTGTTTTTT
CSASNPATNEKLFF
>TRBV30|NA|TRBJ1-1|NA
TGTGCCTGGAGTGTACACTTGACCGCCCCAGAAGCTTTCTTT
CAWSVHLTAPEAFF
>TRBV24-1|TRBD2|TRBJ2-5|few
TGTGCCACCGGGACAGGGGGACTAGCGGGAAAGGGATACCAAGAGACCCAGTACTTC
CATGTGGLAGKGYQETQYF
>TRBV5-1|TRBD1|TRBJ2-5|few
TGCGCCAGCAGCTTAACCAGGGGGCAGGTAGAGACCCAGTACTTC
CASSLTRGQVETQYF
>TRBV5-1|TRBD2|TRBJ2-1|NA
TGCGCCAGCAGCCTGAACCCTAGCGGGAGCTCCTACAATGAGCAGTTCTTC
CASSLNPSGSSYNEQFF
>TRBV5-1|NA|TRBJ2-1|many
TGCGCCAGCAGCCAACTAGGAAGCTCCTACAATGAGCAGTTCTTC
CASSQLGSSYNEQFF
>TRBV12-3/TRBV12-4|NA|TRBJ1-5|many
TGTGCCAGCAGTAGGTCGGGCAATCAGCCCCAGCATTTT
CASSRSGNQPQHF
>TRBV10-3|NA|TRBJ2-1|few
TGTGCCATCGGGCTAACCCACAATGAGCAGTTCTTC
CAIGLTHNEQFF
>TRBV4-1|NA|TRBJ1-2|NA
TGCGCCAGCAGCCAGTTAGGCGGCTACACCTTC
CASSQLGGYTF